This T cell receptor beta chain is drawn from a study of cytomegalovirus exposure and HLA in healthy donors. Details on this clone: The antigen remains undetermined.

Germline V gives CDR1 MNHEY, CDR2 SMNVEV (reference sequence). J lost 3 bases, V lost 6 bases, and 4 bases had no gene match. The CDR3 is 14 residues long. Study-level findings and limits: Across all donors, roughly uniform sequencing depth was an assumption of the presence/absence analyses.

Primers included in the PCR were 60 Vbeta and 13 Jbeta primers. Repertoires were generated with immunoSEQ multiplex PCR, while TCRdb's copy carries only in-frame clones and drops some. Of under 200,000 clones listed, around 85% are singletons. Sequencing was done on a sample of PBMCs. The J gene is TRBJ2-5, the V gene TRBV27; 10 bases are shared with TRBD2. This TCR came from a woman in her forties or fifties in good health and CMV-seronegative. CDR3 loop: CASRPSGRKETQYF. The CDR3, as DNA: TGTGCCAGCAGGCCTAGCGGGAGAAAAGAGACCCAGTACTTC.